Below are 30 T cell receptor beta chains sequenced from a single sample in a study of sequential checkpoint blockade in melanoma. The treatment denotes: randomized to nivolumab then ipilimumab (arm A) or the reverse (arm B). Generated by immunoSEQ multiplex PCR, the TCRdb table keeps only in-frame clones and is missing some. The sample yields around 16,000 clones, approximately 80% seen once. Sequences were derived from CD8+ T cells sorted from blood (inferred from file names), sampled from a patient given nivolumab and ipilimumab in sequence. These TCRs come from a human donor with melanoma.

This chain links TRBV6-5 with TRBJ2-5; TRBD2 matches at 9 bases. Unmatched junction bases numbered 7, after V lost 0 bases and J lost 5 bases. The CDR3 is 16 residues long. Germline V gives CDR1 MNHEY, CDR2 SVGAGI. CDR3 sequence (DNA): TGTGCCAGCAGTTACTCGGCCGGGACTAGCTGGGAGACCCAGTACTTC. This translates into CASSYSAGTSWETQYF.

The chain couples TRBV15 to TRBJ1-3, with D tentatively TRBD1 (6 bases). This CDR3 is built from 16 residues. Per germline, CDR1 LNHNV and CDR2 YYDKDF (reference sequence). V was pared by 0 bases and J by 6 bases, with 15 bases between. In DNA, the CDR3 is TGTGCCACCAGCAGAGATCTGGCAGGGGTGGAAAACACCATATATTTT. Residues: CATSRDLAGVENTIYF.

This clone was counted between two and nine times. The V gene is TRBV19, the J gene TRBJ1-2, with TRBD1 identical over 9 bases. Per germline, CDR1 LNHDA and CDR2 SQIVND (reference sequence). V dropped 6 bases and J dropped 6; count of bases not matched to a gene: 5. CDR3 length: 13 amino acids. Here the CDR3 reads CASRPGQGDGYTF. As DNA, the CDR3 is TGTGCCAGTAGACCGGGACAGGGTGATGGCTACACCTTC.

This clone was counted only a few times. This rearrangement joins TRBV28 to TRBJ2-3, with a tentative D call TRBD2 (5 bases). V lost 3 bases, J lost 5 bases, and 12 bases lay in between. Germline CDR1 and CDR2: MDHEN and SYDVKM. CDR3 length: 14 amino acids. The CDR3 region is CASSLGRGIDTQYF. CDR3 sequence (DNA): TGTGCCAGCAGTTTGGGTCGGGGTATAGATACGCAGTATTTT.

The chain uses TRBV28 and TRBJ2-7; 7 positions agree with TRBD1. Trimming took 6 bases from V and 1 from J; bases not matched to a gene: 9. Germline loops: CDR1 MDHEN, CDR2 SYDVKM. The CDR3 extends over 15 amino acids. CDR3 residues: CASRERTGPSYEQYF. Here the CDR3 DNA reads TGTGCCAGCAGGGAACGGACAGGCCCATCCTACGAGCAGTACTTC.

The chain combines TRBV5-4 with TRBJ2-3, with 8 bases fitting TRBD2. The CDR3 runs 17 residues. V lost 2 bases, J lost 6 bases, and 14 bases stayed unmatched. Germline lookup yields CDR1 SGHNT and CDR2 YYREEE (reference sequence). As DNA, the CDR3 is TGTGCCAGCAGCTTTAGAGCGGGAGTGAGTTTTTCGGATACGCAGTATTTT. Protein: CASSFRAGVSFSDTQYF.

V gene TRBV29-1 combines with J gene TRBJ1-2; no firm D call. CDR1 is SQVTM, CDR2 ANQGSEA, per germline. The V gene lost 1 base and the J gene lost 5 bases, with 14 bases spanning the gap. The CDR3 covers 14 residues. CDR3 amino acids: CSVEVRAGTYGYTF. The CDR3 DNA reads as TGCAGCGTTGAAGTGAGGGCCGGCACTTATGGCTACACCTTC. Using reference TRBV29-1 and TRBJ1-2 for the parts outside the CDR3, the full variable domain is SAVISQKPSRDICQRGTSLTIQCQVDSQVTMMFWYRQQPGQSLTLIATANQGSEATYESGFVIDKFPISRPNLTFSTLTVSNMSPEDSSIYLCSVEVRAGTYGYTFGSGTRLTVV.

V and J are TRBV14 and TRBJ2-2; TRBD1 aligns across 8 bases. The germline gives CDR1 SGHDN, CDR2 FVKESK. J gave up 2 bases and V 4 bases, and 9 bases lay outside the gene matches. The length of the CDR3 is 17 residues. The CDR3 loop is CASSLINRGANTGELFF. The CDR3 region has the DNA TGTGCCAGCAGCCTCATAAACAGGGGGGCCAACACCGGGGAGCTGTTTTTT.

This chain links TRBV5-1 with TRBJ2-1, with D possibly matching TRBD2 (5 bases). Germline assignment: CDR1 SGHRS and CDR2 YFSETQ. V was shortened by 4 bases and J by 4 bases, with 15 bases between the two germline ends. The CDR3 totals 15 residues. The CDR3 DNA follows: TGCGCCAGCAGCGAGGGCCTAGTCGCGTACAATGAGCAGTTCTTC. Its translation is CASSEGLVAYNEQFF.

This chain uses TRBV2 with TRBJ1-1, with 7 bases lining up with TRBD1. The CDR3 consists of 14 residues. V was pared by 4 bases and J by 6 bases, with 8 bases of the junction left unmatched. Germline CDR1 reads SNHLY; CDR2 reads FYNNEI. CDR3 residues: CASSGKQGPAEAFF. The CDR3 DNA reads TGTGCCAGCAGTGGAAAACAGGGGCCCGCTGAAGCTTTCTTT.

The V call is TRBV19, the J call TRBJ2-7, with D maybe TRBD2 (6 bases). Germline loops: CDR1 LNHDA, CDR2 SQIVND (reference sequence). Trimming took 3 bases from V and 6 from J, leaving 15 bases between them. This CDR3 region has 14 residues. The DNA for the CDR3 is TGTGCCAGTAGTATTCAGTTCGGGACTCCCGAGCAGTACTTC. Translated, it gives CASSIQFGTPEQYF.

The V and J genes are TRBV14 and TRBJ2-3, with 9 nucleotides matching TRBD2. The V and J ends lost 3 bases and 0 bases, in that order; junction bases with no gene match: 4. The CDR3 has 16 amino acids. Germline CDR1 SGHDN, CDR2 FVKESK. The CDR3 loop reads CASSQGGTSSTDTQYF. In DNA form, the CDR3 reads TGTGCCAGCAGCCAGGGGGGGACTAGCAGCACAGATACGCAGTATTTT.

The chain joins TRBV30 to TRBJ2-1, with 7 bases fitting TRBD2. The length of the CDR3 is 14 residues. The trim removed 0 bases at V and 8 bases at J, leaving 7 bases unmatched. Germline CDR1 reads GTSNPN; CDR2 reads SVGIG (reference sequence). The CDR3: CAWSVLARGDEQFF. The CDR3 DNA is TGTGCCTGGAGTGTACTAGCGCGAGGGGATGAGCAGTTCTTC.

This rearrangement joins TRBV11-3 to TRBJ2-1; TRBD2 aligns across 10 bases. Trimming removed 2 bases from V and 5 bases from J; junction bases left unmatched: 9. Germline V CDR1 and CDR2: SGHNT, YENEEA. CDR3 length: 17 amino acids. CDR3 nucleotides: TGTGCCAGCAGCTTAAGAGCGGGAGGGCCCTCGGACAATGAGCAGTTCTTC. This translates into CASSLRAGGPSDNEQFF.

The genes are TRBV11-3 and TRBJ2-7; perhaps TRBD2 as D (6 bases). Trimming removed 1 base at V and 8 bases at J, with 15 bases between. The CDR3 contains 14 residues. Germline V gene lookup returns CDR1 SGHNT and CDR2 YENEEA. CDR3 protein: CASSLVSWGRKQYF. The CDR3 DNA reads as TGTGCCAGCAGCTTAGTCTCCTGGGGGAGGAAGCAGTACTTC.

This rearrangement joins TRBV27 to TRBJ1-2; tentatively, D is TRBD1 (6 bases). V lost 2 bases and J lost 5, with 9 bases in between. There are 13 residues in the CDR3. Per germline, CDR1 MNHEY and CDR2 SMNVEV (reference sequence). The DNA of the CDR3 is TGTGCCAGCAGTTTAGGGACAAATTATGGCTACACCTTC. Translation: CASSLGTNYGYTF.

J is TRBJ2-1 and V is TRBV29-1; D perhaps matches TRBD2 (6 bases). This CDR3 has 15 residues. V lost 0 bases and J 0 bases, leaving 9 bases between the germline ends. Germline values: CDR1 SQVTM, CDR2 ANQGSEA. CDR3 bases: TGCAGCGTTGAAGAGCGCGGGGACTCCTACAATGAGCAGTTCTTC. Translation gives CSVEERGDSYNEQFF.

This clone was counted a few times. In DNA form, the CDR3 reads TGTGCCAGCAGCCTTACTATCACCGGACAGACCGGTAATTCACCCCTCCACTTT. Translating gives CASSLTITGQTGNSPLHF. This rearrangement joins TRBV9 to TRBJ1-6; TRBD1 is a possible D gene (6 bases). V was trimmed by 4 bases and J by 6 bases, leaving 23 bases between them. CDR1 is SGDLS, CDR2 YYNGEE, per germline. This CDR3 is 18 amino acids long.

The DNA for the CDR3 is TGTGCCAGCCAGGGTATCGGAATGAACACTGAAGCTTTCTTT. Translating it yields CASQGIGMNTEAFF. The genes are TRBV2 and TRBJ1-1, with D maybe TRBD1 (5 bases). CDR1 and CDR2 from the germline V gene are SNHLY and FYNNEI. The CDR3 consists of 14 residues. V lost 8 bases, J lost 0 bases, and 13 bases lay in between. Looking up the rest from reference TRBV2 and TRBJ1-1 gives the full variable domain: EPEVTQTPSHQVTQMGQEVILRCVPISNHLYFYWYRQILGQKVEFLVSFYNNEISEKSEIFDDQFSVERPDGSNFTLKIRSTKLEDSAMYFCASQGIGMNTEAFFGQGTRLTVV.

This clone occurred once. The CDR3 coding sequence is TGTGCCAGCAGCCGGAGCGGGAGGGGAGAGACCCAGTACTTC. This encodes CASSRSGRGETQYF. The chain combines TRBV13 with TRBJ2-5, with 10 bases identical to TRBD2. Losses at the gene ends were 5 bases for V and 4 bases for J; bases not matched to a gene: 4. CDR1 and CDR2 (germline): PRHDT, FYEKMQ (reference sequence). CDR3 size: 14 residues.

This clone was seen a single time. The DNA for the CDR3 is TGTGCCAGCAGCGTTACAGGGGGTTTGAACGACGGGGAGCTGTTTTTT. Translating it yields CASSVTGGLNDGELFF. This chain joins TRBV9 and TRBJ2-2; 8 positions match TRBD1. Looked up from germline, CDR1 is SGDLS and CDR2 is YYNGEE. The CDR3 contains 16 residues. The junction had 10 bases not matched to a gene; V was cut back by 2 bases and J by 7 bases.

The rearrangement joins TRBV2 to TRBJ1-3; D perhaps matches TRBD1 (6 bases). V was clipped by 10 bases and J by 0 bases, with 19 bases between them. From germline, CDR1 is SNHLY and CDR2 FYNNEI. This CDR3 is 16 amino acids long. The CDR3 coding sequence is TGTGCCAAAAAAGGACAGTCAATGCTCTCTGGAAACACCATATATTTT. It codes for CAKKGQSMLSGNTIYF.

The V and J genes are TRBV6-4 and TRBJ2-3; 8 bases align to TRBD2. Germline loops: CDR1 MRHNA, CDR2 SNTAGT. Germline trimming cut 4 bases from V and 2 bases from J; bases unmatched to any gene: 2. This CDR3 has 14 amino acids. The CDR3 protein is CASSAGGDTDTQYF. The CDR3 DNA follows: TGTGCCAGCAGTGCGGGGGGGGACACAGATACGCAGTATTTT.

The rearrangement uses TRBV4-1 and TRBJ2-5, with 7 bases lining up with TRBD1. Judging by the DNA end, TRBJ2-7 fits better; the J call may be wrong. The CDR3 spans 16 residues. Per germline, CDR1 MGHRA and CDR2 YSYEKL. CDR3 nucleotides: TGCGCCAGCAGCCAAGACGGCCAGGGGGATGGTTACGAGCAGTACTTC. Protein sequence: CASSQDGQGDGYEQYF.

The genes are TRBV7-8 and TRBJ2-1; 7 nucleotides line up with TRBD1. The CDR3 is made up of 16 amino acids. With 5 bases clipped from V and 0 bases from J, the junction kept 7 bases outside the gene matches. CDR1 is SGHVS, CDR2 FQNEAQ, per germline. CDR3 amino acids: CASSNGTATSYNEQFF. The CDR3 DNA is TGTGCCAGCAGCAACGGGACAGCGACCTCCTACAATGAGCAGTTCTTC.

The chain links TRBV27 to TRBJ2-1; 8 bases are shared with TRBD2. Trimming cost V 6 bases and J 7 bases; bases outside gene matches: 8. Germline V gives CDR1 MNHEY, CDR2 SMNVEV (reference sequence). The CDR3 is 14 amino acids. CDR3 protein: CASSPYSGANEQFF. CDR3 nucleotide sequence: TGTGCCAGCAGCCCCTATAGCGGGGCTAATGAGCAGTTCTTC.

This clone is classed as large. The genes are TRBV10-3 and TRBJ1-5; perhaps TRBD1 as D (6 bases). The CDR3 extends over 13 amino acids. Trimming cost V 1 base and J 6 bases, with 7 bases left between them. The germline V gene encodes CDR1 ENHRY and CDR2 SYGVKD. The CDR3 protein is CAISELQGQPQHF. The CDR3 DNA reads TGTGCCATCAGTGAGTTACAGGGTCAGCCCCAGCATTTT.

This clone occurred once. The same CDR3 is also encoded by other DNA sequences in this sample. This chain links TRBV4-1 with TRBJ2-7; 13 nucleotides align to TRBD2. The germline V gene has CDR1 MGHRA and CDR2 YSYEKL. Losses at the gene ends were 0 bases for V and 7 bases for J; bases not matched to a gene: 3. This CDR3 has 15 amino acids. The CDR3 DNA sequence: TGCGCCAGCAGCCAAGAGGGACTAGCGGGGAATGAGCAGTACTTC. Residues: CASSQEGLAGNEQYF.

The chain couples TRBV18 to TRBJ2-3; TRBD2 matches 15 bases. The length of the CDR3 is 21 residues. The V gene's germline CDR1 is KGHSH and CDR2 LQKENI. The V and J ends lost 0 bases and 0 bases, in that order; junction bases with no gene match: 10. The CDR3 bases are TGTGCCAGCTCACCACCCTATAGCGGGACTAGCGGGGGGAAGAGCACAGATACGCAGTATTTT. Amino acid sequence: CASSPPYSGTSGGKSTDTQYF.

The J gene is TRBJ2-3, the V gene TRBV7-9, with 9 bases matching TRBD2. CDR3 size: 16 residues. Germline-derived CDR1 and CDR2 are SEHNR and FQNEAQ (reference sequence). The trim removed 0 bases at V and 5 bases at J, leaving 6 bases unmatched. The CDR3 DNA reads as TGTGCCAGCAGCTTAGCTGGGGCGGGAGGGCGAGATACGCAGTATTTT. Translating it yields CASSLAGAGGRDTQYF.